What follows is one T cell receptor beta chain and its context. Its antigen is currently unknown. This entry belongs to a study of graft-versus-host responses after intestinal transplantation. About the research overall: All of the recipients had induction that used anti-thymocyte globulin, then tacrolimus and steroids for approximately 3 years.

The protocol was immunoSEQ multiplex PCR, while the TCRdb copy is restricted to in-frame clones and leaves out a portion. The sample carries roughly 120,000 clones, more than 90% recorded once. CDR1 is MDHEN, CDR2 SYDVKM, per germline. Trimming cost V 7 bases and J 4 bases, with 14 bases left between them. This CDR3 region has 14 residues. This receptor was obtained from a human donor who was the organ donor for an intestinal transplant. The sample in question was unstimulated CD4+ T cells sorted from spleen or lymph node cells, obtained before transplant. The J gene is TRBJ2-1, the V gene TRBV28; D may be TRBD1 or TRBD2 (5 bases each). This CDR3 reads CASTLRGVYNEQFF. In nucleotides, the CDR3 is TGTGCCAGCACCCTGAGGGGAGTATACAATGAGCAGTTCTTC.